The 15 T cell receptor beta chains listed next were all sequenced from one sample in a study of memory CD4+ T cells and cytomegalovirus serostatus. Profiling relied on immunoSEQ multiplex PCR, and the TCRdb table lists in-frame clones only, not all of them. The data contain over 50,000 clones, roughly 80% of them seen just once; the ten biggest clones take up roughly 0.95%. Single viable CD3+CD4+CD8-CD45RO+ cells were sorted as the memory CD4+ T cells. Sequences were obtained from memory CD4+ T cells from blood. Receptors originate from an adult in good health and CMV-seronegative.

The V call is TRBV7-9, the J call TRBJ2-5; possible D gene TRBD1, 6 bases. The CDR3 consists of 16 residues. CDR1 and CDR2 from the germline V gene are SEHNR and FQNEAQ (reference sequence). Trimming took 2 bases from V and 1 from J, leaving 14 bases between them. The chain's CDR3 is CASSLRVGTSQETQYF. DNA of the CDR3: TGTGCCAGCAGCTTAAGGGTCGGGACAAGCCAAGAGACCCAGTACTTC.

The chain has TRBV19 and TRBJ2-7, with D perhaps matching TRBD1 (5 bases). The CDR3 is 15 amino acids. Germline CDR1 is LNHDA and CDR2 is SQIVND (reference sequence). The germline V and J ends were trimmed by 4 bases and 0 bases, with 13 bases remaining between them. CDR3 DNA sequence: TGTGCCAGTAGTAACCCAGGGAAAAGCTCCTACGAGCAGTACTTC. Its protein is CASSNPGKSSYEQYF.

The J gene is TRBJ1-3, the V gene TRBV27; 9 nucleotides match TRBD1. The trim removed 4 bases at V and 2 bases at J, leaving 3 bases unmatched. From germline, CDR1 is MNHEY and CDR2 SMNVEV (reference sequence). The CDR3 is made up of 15 amino acids. CDR3: CASSSTGGTGNTIYF. In nucleotides, the CDR3 is TGTGCCAGCAGTTCCACAGGGGGCACTGGAAACACCATATATTTT.

CDR3 in DNA: TGCGCCAGCAGCTTGGAGGTAGGGTGGGGCAATGAGCAGTTCTTC. It encodes CASSLEVGWGNEQFF. This chain links TRBV5-1 with TRBJ2-1; D is unclear. CDR1 and CDR2 from the germline V gene are SGHRS and YFSETQ. V dropped 0 bases and J dropped 6 bases, with 13 bases sitting between them. This CDR3 has 15 residues. The whole variable domain, filled in from reference TRBV5-1 and TRBJ2-1, reads KAGVTQTPRYLIKTRGQQVTLSCSPISGHRSVSWYQQTPGQGLQFLFEYFSETQRNKGNFPGRFSGRQFSNSRSEMNVSTLELGDSALYLCASSLEVGWGNEQFFGPGTRLTVL.

V and J are TRBV6-1 and TRBJ1-1; D not certain. This CDR3 is 14 amino acids long. Germline V CDR1 and CDR2: MNHNS, SASEGT. V gave up 4 bases and J gave up 4 bases, with 13 bases separating them. The CDR3 protein is CASSGAIRVTEAFF. CDR3 DNA: TGTGCCAGCAGTGGAGCAATACGGGTCACTGAAGCTTTCTTT.

This chain uses TRBV19 with TRBJ2-5, with TRBD1 matching 9 bases. The CDR3 loop spans 15 amino acids. Germline CDR1 LNHDA, CDR2 SQIVND (reference sequence). The V segment lost 1 base and the J segment 3 bases; nucleotides outside the gene matches: 3. The CDR3 here is CASSIGRTGEETQYF. The CDR3 nucleotides read TGTGCCAGTAGTATAGGCCGGACAGGGGAAGAGACCCAGTACTTC.

V is TRBV7-8 and J is TRBJ2-2; D unclear. The V gene lost 5 bases and the J gene lost 0 bases, with 13 bases spanning the gap. This CDR3 has 16 amino acids. Germline lookup yields CDR1 SGHVS and CDR2 FQNEAQ. The CDR3 sequence: CASSERRTANTGELFF. The CDR3 DNA sequence: TGTGCCAGCAGCGAACGCAGGACCGCGAACACCGGGGAGCTGTTTTTT.

V gene TRBV7-2 combines with J gene TRBJ1-4; TRBD1 is a possible D gene (5 bases). The V end lost 2 bases, the J end lost 12 bases, and 13 bases lay between the germline ends. Germline lookup yields CDR1 SGHTA and CDR2 FQGNSA. CDR3 length equals 13 residues. CDR3 amino acids: CASSLFGAKELFF. The CDR3 DNA sequence: TGTGCCAGCAGCTTATTTGGGGCCAAGGAACTGTTTTTT.

This chain joins TRBV6-5 and TRBJ1-4, with 8 bases aligning to TRBD1. The germline V gene has CDR1 MNHEY and CDR2 SVGAGI. The CDR3 consists of 13 residues. The CDR3 is CVSFGGRGQKLFF. Here the CDR3 DNA reads TGTGTTAGCTTTGGCGGCAGGGGGCAAAAACTGTTTTTT.

This clone is medium-sized. The chain joins TRBV4-1 to TRBJ2-7; no firm D call. V lost 1 base to trimming and J lost 2 bases, with 12 bases between them. Germline CDR1 reads MGHRA; CDR2 reads YSYEKL. There are 15 residues in the CDR3. The CDR3 region is CASSQAEFSAYEQYF. The CDR3 region has the DNA TGCGCCAGCAGCCAAGCCGAGTTCTCAGCCTACGAGCAGTACTTC.

This sequence joins TRBV5-6 and TRBJ1-1, with D possibly matching TRBD1 (5 bases). V lost 3 bases and J lost 11, with 14 bases in between. CDR1 and CDR2 (germline): SGHDT, YYEEEE. The length of the CDR3 is 12 residues. The CDR3 is CASSSTSGLAFF. CDR3 sequence (DNA): TGTGCCAGCAGCTCGACCTCGGGGCTGGCTTTCTTT.

V gene TRBV9 combines with J gene TRBJ2-7; D might be TRBD2 (6 bases). Between the trimmed V and J ends, which lost 0 bases and 6 bases, there was a span of 10 bases. Germline-derived CDR1 and CDR2 are SGDLS and YYNGEE. The length of the CDR3 is 13 residues. This chain's CDR3 is CASSVAEGTEQYF. The CDR3 DNA reads TGTGCCAGCAGCGTAGCGGAGGGGACCGAGCAGTACTTC. The full variable domain, rest sourced from reference TRBV9 and TRBJ2-7, is DSGVTQTPKHLITATGQRVTLRCSPRSGDLSVYWYQQSLDQGLQFLIQYYNGEERAKGNILERFSAQQFPDLHSELNLSSLELGDSALYFCASSVAEGTEQYFGPGTRLTVT.

The rearrangement joins TRBV7-9 to TRBJ2-7; TRBD2 is a possible D gene (6 bases). Germline-derived CDR1 and CDR2 are SEHNR and FQNEAQ (reference sequence). V was clipped by 5 bases and J by 0 bases, with 14 bases between them. This CDR3 region has 15 residues. CDR3 in amino acids: CASSPGDGSSYEQYF. The CDR3, as DNA: TGTGCCAGCAGCCCGGGGGACGGTAGCTCCTACGAGCAGTACTTC.

J is TRBJ1-2 and V is TRBV5-4; possibly TRBD1 for D (6 bases). The CDR3 covers 13 residues. The ends were cut back, 0 bases at V and 7 bases at J, with 10 bases in the middle. Germline CDR1 reads SGHNT; CDR2 reads YYREEE (reference sequence). DNA for the CDR3: TGTGCCAGCAGCTTGGGACAGGAACGTGGCTACACCTTC. It encodes CASSLGQERGYTF.

The gene calls are TRBV5-1 and TRBJ2-2; D tentatively fits TRBD1 or TRBD2 (5 bases each). CDR1 SGHRS and CDR2 YFSETQ come from the germline V gene. The CDR3 runs 14 residues. Trimming took off 0 bases at V and 7 bases at J, with 10 bases between the two ends. DNA of the CDR3: TGCGCCAGCAGCTTGGCAGGGAGTGGCGGGGAGCTGTTTTTT. This gives the protein CASSLAGSGGELFF. Complete variable domain (other parts from reference TRBV5-1 and TRBJ2-2): KAGVTQTPRYLIKTRGQQVTLSCSPISGHRSVSWYQQTPGQGLQFLFEYFSETQRNKGNFPGRFSGRQFSNSRSEMNVSTLELGDSALYLCASSLAGSGGELFFGEGSRLTVL.